A selection of T cell receptor beta chains follows, all from one sample in a study of beta chain features in type 1 diabetes. Only in-frame clones appear in the TCRdb table, and some are missing; sequencing was by immunoSEQ multiplex PCR. The sample holds under 350,000 clones, roughly an eighth seen once. The sequenced sample consisted of naive CD4+ T cells from blood. The receptors come from a man aged 30 to 45 with type 1 diabetes. CDR3s include the opening cysteine and the closing phenylalanine or tryptophan. A D gene is named only where the DNA matches it firmly. Size values are once, few and many counts, or a class for expanded clones, and some rows have none.

d_call	v_call	j_call	clone_size	cdr3_nt	cdr3_aa
TRBD1	TRBV7-8	TRBJ2-7	few	TGTGCCAGCAGCTTATTCGGACAGGGCGGCCACGAGCAGTACTTC	CASSLFGQGGHEQYF
-	TRBV29-1	TRBJ1-3	few	TGCAGCGCTCTAGGGGGGGATCCTGGAAACACCATATATTTT	CSALGGDPGNTIYF
-	TRBV18	TRBJ1-1	-	TGTGCCAGCTCACCAATGACAACTGAAGCTTTCTTT	CASSPMTTEAFF
TRBD2	TRBV13	TRBJ2-7	-	TGTGCCAGCAGCCCGGGACTAGCGGGAGTGAAGCAGTACTTC	CASSPGLAGVKQYF
-	TRBV9	TRBJ1-2	-	TGTGCCAGCAGCGTAGATAACAGTCATTTCTATGGCTACACCTTC	CASSVDNSHFYGYTF
TRBD1	TRBV18	TRBJ1-1	few	TGTGCCAGCTCACTAAACGACAGGGCTGGGGGCACTGAAGCTTTCTTT	CASSLNDRAGGTEAFF
TRBD2	TRBV5-1	TRBJ2-1	few	TGCGCCAGCAGCTTGGTAATAGCGGGAGAGAATGAGCAGTTCTTC	CASSLVIAGENEQFF
TRBD1	TRBV15	TRBJ1-2	-	TGTGCCACCAGCAGAGAGCGAACAGGGGCCTATGGCTACACCTTC	CATSRERTGAYGYTF
-	TRBV20-1	TRBJ2-7	few	TGCAGTGCCGCCCAGGGCTACGAGCAGTACTTC	CSAAQGYEQYF
TRBD2	TRBV6-6	TRBJ2-3	few	TGTGCCAGCACGCTAGCGGCTTCAGATACGCAGTATTTT	CASTLAASDTQYF
TRBD2	TRBV9	TRBJ2-3	-	TGTGCCAGCAGCCCGGGACTAGCGGGATGGGATACGCAGTATTTT	CASSPGLAGWDTQYF
TRBD1	TRBV27	TRBJ2-7	few	TGTGCCAGCAGCGCCCGGACAGGCGCGGCCTACGAGCAGTACTTC	CASSARTGAAYEQYF
-	TRBV7-2	TRBJ1-1	-	TGTGCCAGCAGCTTAGCGGGCTTCGGCGCTTTCTTT	CASSLAGFGAFF
-	TRBV15	TRBJ2-5	few	TGTGCCACCAGCAGAGACCAGGGAAGACAAGAGACCCAGTACTTC	CATSRDQGRQETQYF